The 8 T cell receptor beta chains in this list originate from one sample, sequenced in a study of CD8 T cells in Susac syndrome. Reverse transcription of roughly 0.45 to 1 ug RNA was performed with random hexamers. Using its own MiXCR run on the immunoSEQ multiplex PCR reads, TCRdb lists one record per CDR3 protein. The sample consists of about 300,000 distinct CDR3 sequences, around 85% of them appearing once. The sample comprised CD8+ T cells from PBMCs. The origin of the receptors is a human donor with multiple sclerosis.

This clonotype showed up just once. CDR3 nucleotide sequence: TGCGCCAGCAGCCGAGCGGTCACCGGGGAGCTGTTTTTT. This encodes CASSRAVTGELFF. The rearrangement links TRBV4-3 to TRBJ2-2, with D possibly matching TRBD2 (5 bases). The CDR3 sequence is 13 residues long. Trimming took 4 bases from V and 4 from J, leaving 7 bases between them. CDR1 and CDR2 (germline): LGHNA, YSLEER.

The CDR3 DNA is TGTGCCAGCAGTTACGGGGACAGGGACGGCTACACCTTC. This sequence encodes CASSYGDRDGYTF. The genes are TRBV6-2 or TRBV6-3 and TRBJ1-2; 9 bases fit TRBD1. Losses at the gene ends were 2 bases for V and 8 bases for J; bases not matched to a gene: 3. The CDR3 contains 13 residues. The germline V gene encodes CDR1 MNHEY and CDR2 SVGEGT.

The V call is TRBV21-1, the J call TRBJ2-7; the D call TRBD2 from the table was never checked on the DNA. TRBV21-1 is a listed pseudogene. This CDR3 is built from 19 residues. The chain's CDR3 is CASSKGEVLGLAVPYEQYF. CDR3 DNA: TGTGCCAGCAGCAAAGGGGAGGTGTTGGGGCTAGCGGTACCTTACGAGCAGTACTTC.

The chain employs TRBV20-1 and TRBJ2-7; D is possibly TRBD1 (6 bases). Germline CDR1 reads DFQATT; CDR2 reads SNEGSKA (reference sequence). V was trimmed by 2 bases and J by 1 base, leaving 15 bases between them. This CDR3 spans 15 amino acids. The CDR3 nucleotides read TGCAGTGCTAGACCCCAGGGGTTGGCTTCCTACGAGCAGTACTTC. It specifies CSARPQGLASYEQYF.

This sequence joins TRBV27 and TRBJ1-2, with 8 bases identical to TRBD1. This CDR3 has 15 amino acids. Germline V gene lookup returns CDR1 MNHEY and CDR2 SMNVEV (reference sequence). J gave up 3 bases and V 6 bases, and 9 bases lay outside the gene matches. The CDR3 sequence is CASSNAGQGYYGYTF. As DNA, the CDR3 is TGTGCCAGCAGCAACGCCGGACAGGGATACTATGGCTACACCTTC.

The chain joins TRBV30 to TRBJ2-3, with 8 bases lining up with TRBD2. After removal of 2 bases from V and 5 bases from J, the junction contained 6 bases not matched to a gene. This CDR3 has 14 residues. In germline, CDR1 is GTSNPN, CDR2 SVGIG (reference sequence). CDR3: CAWSTVRGGDTQYF. DNA of the CDR3: TGTGCCTGGAGTACAGTCCGGGGGGGAGATACGCAGTATTTT.

The chain couples TRBV6-1 to TRBJ2-7; D call uncertain. V was pared by 2 bases and J by 2 bases, with 10 bases between. Germline CDR1 reads MNHNS; CDR2 reads SASEGT. The CDR3 totals 14 residues. CDR3 region: CASSEPDGAYEQYF. CDR3 nucleotides: TGTGCCAGCAGTGAACCTGACGGCGCCTACGAGCAGTACTTC.

Points on this clonotype: No DNA is shown, since the ends of the CDR3 on it are uncertain; the CDR3 is the one TCRdb lists. The gene calls are TRBV5-1 and TRBJ1-2; no DNA check was done on the table's D call, TRBD1. The length of the CDR3 is 15 amino acids, counting both ends. Germline CDR1 is SGHRS and CDR2 is YFSETQ. The CDR3 here is CASSSSGTDFRGYTF.